A single sample is the source of the 26 T cell receptor beta chains below, sequenced in a study of Tregs in tolerant kidney transplant recipients (dated by TCRdb to about 2019). The protocol used for the library was the immunoSEQ multiplex PCR assay. Drawn from immuneACCESS, this table holds only the in-frame rearrangements with V and J called that TCRdb kept. Clones are partly lost; checked studies trace under half to an unresolved V gene and leave the rest unexplained. For this sample there are under 300,000 clones; around 81% appear just once. Together, the top ten hold approximately 0.69% of the sample. The sequencing input was CD4+ T cells from blood. These receptors originate from a human donor in good health.

V is TRBV5-4 and J is TRBJ2-7, with D possibly TRBD2 on 7 matching bases. The germline gives CDR1 SGHNT, CDR2 YYREEE (reference sequence). The CDR3 is made up of 18 amino acids. V was shortened by 2 bases and J by 2 bases, with 23 bases between the two germline ends. For the CDR3, the DNA is TGTGCCAGCAGCTTCAGAGGTGCGTCCGGGGGGCTCGCCTACGAGCAGTACTTC. It specifies CASSFRGASGGLAYEQYF.

This rearrangement joins TRBV5-1 to TRBJ2-7, with D hard to call. This CDR3 has 14 amino acids. CDR1 and CDR2 (germline): SGHRS, YFSETQ. Trimming took 3 bases from V and 0 from J, leaving 10 bases between them. CDR3 nucleotides: TGCGCCAGCAGCTCTAGGGTAAGCTCCTACGAGCAGTACTTC. Translated: CASSSRVSSYEQYF.

The J gene is TRBJ2-7, the V gene TRBV6-5; D possibly corresponds to TRBD1 (5 bases). This CDR3 has 14 residues. Per germline, CDR1 MNHEY and CDR2 SVGAGI. Trimming stripped 10 bases from V and 6 bases from J, with 22 bases between. CDR3 sequence reads: CATRRALFDPEQYF. CDR3 sequence (DNA): TGTGCCACCCGCAGGGCCCTTTTTGATCCCGAGCAGTACTTC.

The chain has TRBV4-1 and TRBJ1-2; 7 nucleotides match TRBD1. Looked up from germline, CDR1 is MGHRA and CDR2 is YSYEKL. J lost 13 bases, V lost 8 bases, and 10 bases had no gene match. The CDR3 length is 11 residues. CDR3 DNA: TGCGCCAGCGGGATCCTACAGGGGCCCACCTTC. Translating it yields CASGILQGPTF.

This rearrangement joins TRBV19 to TRBJ1-6; the match to TRBD1 covers 10 bases. The length of the CDR3 is 14 residues. Germline CDR1 is LNHDA and CDR2 is SQIVND (reference sequence). V was clipped by 2 bases and J by 11 bases; unmatched bases: 3. The CDR3 DNA is TGTGCCAGTAGTATAAGGGACAGGGGTACACCCCTCCACTTT. Translated: CASSIRDRGTPLHF.

The J gene is TRBJ2-5, the V gene TRBV29-1, with D tentatively TRBD1 (6 bases). V was clipped by 0 bases and J by 5 bases, with 19 bases between them. Germline V CDR1 and CDR2: SQVTM, ANQGSEA. The CDR3 totals 16 residues. CDR3 amino acids: CSVEDPDRRGSETQYF. The CDR3, as DNA: TGCAGCGTTGAAGATCCCGACAGGAGAGGGTCGGAGACCCAGTACTTC. The whole variable domain, remainder taken from reference TRBV29-1 and TRBJ2-5, is SAVISQKPSRDICQRGTSLTIQCQVDSQVTMMFWYRQQPGQSLTLIATANQGSEATYESGFVIDKFPISRPNLTFSTLTVSNMSPEDSSIYLCSVEDPDRRGSETQYFGPGTRLLVL.

The chain links TRBV9 to TRBJ2-1; no clear D. The ends were cut back, 7 bases at V and 6 bases at J, with 17 bases in the middle. The CDR3 totals 14 residues. CDR1 SGDLS and CDR2 YYNGEE come from the germline V gene. The CDR3 nucleotides read TGTGCCAGCCAATCTGGCATTTCTTTCAATGAGCAGTTCTTC. This translates into CASQSGISFNEQFF.

The chain employs TRBV6-6 and TRBJ1-1; 7 positions match TRBD1. The CDR3 extends over 14 amino acids. V gave up 6 bases and J gave up 4 bases; unmatched junction bases: 8. Looked up from germline, CDR1 is MNHNY and CDR2 is SVGAGI (reference sequence). CDR3 coding DNA: TGTGCCAGCAGAGGGGGCAGGGTGACCACTGAAGCTTTCTTT. It specifies CASRGGRVTTEAFF.

The V gene is TRBV5-1, the J gene TRBJ2-1, with 7 bases identical to TRBD1. Germline CDR1 reads SGHRS; CDR2 reads YFSETQ. The V and J ends lost 0 bases and 0 bases, in that order; junction bases with no gene match: 3. This CDR3 contains 16 residues. CDR3 in amino acids: CASSLDPGGSYNEQFF. CDR3 sequence (DNA): TGCGCCAGCAGCTTGGACCCAGGGGGCTCCTACAATGAGCAGTTCTTC.

Concerning this clone: The same CDR3 arises from other DNA sequences in this sample as well. The chain has TRBV5-1 and TRBJ2-5; TRBD2 aligns across 7 bases. This CDR3 contains 15 residues. The junction had 8 bases not matched to a gene; V was cut back by 0 bases and J by 6 bases. Germline assignment: CDR1 SGHRS and CDR2 YFSETQ. This chain's CDR3 is CASSLAGGGRQTQYF. In DNA form, the CDR3 reads TGCGCCAGCAGCTTGGCCGGCGGGGGTCGACAGACCCAGTACTTC.

This chain joins TRBV5-8 and TRBJ2-1, with D hard to call. V gave up 0 bases and J gave up 4 bases, with 11 bases separating them. CDR1 is SGHTS, CDR2 YDEGEE, per germline. CDR3 size: 15 residues. CDR3 sequence: CASSLGQVSYNEQFF. DNA for the CDR3: TGTGCCAGCAGCTTGGGGCAGGTCTCGTACAATGAGCAGTTCTTC.

The chain has TRBV7-2 and TRBJ1-5; 12 bases align to TRBD1. The CDR3 runs 15 residues. CDR1 is SGHTA and CDR2 is FQGNSA in the germline V gene. Unmatched junction bases numbered 5, after V lost 5 bases and J lost 6 bases. As DNA, the CDR3 is TGTGCCAGCAGCCTTGGGACAGGGGGCGGTCAGCCCCAGCATTTT. Translation gives CASSLGTGGGQPQHF. Looking up the rest from reference TRBV7-2 and TRBJ1-5 gives the full variable domain: GAGVSQSPSNKVTEKGKDVELRCDPISGHTALYWYRQSLGQGLEFLIYFQGNSAPDKSGLPSDRFSAERTGGSVSTLTIQRTQQEDSAVYLCASSLGTGGGQPQHFGDGTRLSIL.

The chain has TRBV18 and TRBJ2-7; the match to TRBD1 covers 8 bases. With V trimmed by 3 bases and J by 7 bases, 8 bases remained unmatched. This CDR3 has 14 residues. Germline lookup yields CDR1 KGHSH and CDR2 LQKENI. The CDR3 coding sequence is TGTGCCAGCTCACCGGGGCAGGGGGCACGGGAGCAGTACTTC. Translated: CASSPGQGAREQYF.

This sequence joins TRBV5-1 and TRBJ2-7; D is unclear. Germline V gives CDR1 SGHRS, CDR2 YFSETQ. This CDR3 has 15 amino acids. Trimming took off 7 bases at V and 1 base at J, with 18 bases between the two ends. The DNA of the CDR3 is TGCGCCAGCCGCCCGGCGAACCAAAAATCCTACGAGCAGTACTTC. Residues: CASRPANQKSYEQYF.

The J gene is TRBJ1-1, the V gene TRBV18, with 10 bases lining up with TRBD1. The CDR3 extends over 16 amino acids. The trim removed 1 base at V and 4 bases at J, leaving 6 bases unmatched. Germline lookup yields CDR1 KGHSH and CDR2 LQKENI. CDR3 residues: CASSPLMGTGVTEAFF. In DNA form, the CDR3 reads TGTGCCAGCTCACCACTGATGGGGACAGGGGTCACTGAAGCTTTCTTT.

The chain has TRBV5-1 and TRBJ1-6; D possibly corresponds to TRBD1 (6 bases). This CDR3 comprises 15 residues. Germline lookup yields CDR1 SGHRS and CDR2 YFSETQ. The V end was cut by 0 bases, the J end by 9 bases, with 13 bases between. CDR3 residues: CASSLAWTVPSPLHF. In DNA, the CDR3 is TGCGCCAGCAGCTTGGCGTGGACAGTCCCTTCACCCCTCCACTTT.

This sequence joins TRBV2 and TRBJ1-5; maybe TRBD1 (5 bases). The V end was cut by 2 bases, the J end by 6 bases, with 14 bases between. CDR1 is SNHLY, CDR2 FYNNEI, per germline. The CDR3 is made up of 15 amino acids. CDR3 region: CASSENLAGSQPQHF. In DNA form, the CDR3 reads TGTGCCAGCAGTGAAAACTTGGCAGGGAGTCAGCCCCAGCATTTT. Full variable domain (rest looked up from reference TRBV2 and TRBJ1-5): EPEVTQTPSHQVTQMGQEVILRCVPISNHLYFYWYRQILGQKVEFLVSFYNNEISEKSEIFDDQFSVERPDGSNFTLKIRSTKLEDSAMYFCASSENLAGSQPQHFGDGTRLSIL.

The rearrangement links TRBV7-6 to TRBJ1-2, with D perhaps matching TRBD1 (5 bases). The CDR3 sequence is 17 residues long. V was trimmed by 1 base and J by 3 bases, leaving 18 bases between them. Per germline, CDR1 SGHVS and CDR2 FNYEAQ. CDR3 protein: CASSLGEGNRWDYGYTF. The CDR3 region has the DNA TGTGCCAGCAGCTTAGGAGAGGGGAATCGGTGGGACTATGGCTACACCTTC. The variable domain in full, completed from reference TRBV7-6 and TRBJ1-2, reads GAGVSQSPRYKVTKRGQDVALRCDPISGHVSLYWYRQALGQGPEFLTYFNYEAQQDKSGLPNDRFSAERPEGSISTLTIQRTEQRDSAMYRCASSLGEGNRWDYGYTFGSGTRLTVV.

The chain has TRBV5-4 and TRBJ2-1, with 11 positions matching TRBD2. Looked up from germline, CDR1 is SGHNT and CDR2 is YYREEE (reference sequence). There are 16 residues in the CDR3. With V trimmed by 1 base and J by 8 bases, 8 bases remained unmatched. Written as DNA, the CDR3 is TGTGCCAGCAGCTTGTTTCTAGCGGGAGGTGGCGATGAGCAGTTCTTC. The encoded protein is CASSLFLAGGGDEQFF.

The chain recombines TRBV10-1 with TRBJ2-2, with D possibly TRBD2 on 6 matching bases. The CDR3 is 16 residues long. Trimming took 2 bases from V and 1 from J, leaving 11 bases between them. Germline V CDR1 and CDR2: WNHNN, SYGVQD (reference sequence). CDR3 residues: CASSEMRGGNTGELFF. DNA of the CDR3: TGCGCCAGCAGTGAGATGCGGGGCGGGAACACCGGGGAGCTGTTTTTT.

This clone was recorded only once. The chain employs TRBV5-5 and TRBJ2-1; D is ambiguous. V was pared by 4 bases and J by 9 bases, with 14 bases between. Germline V CDR1 and CDR2: SGHKS, YYEKEE (reference sequence). The CDR3 loop spans 13 amino acids. The CDR3 DNA is TGTGCCAGCAGCCCGCCGCCAGGTGCTGAGCAGTTCTTC. This encodes CASSPPPGAEQFF. Full variable domain (outside the CDR3, taken from reference TRBV5-5 and TRBJ2-1): DAGVTQSPTHLIKTRGQQVTLRCSPISGHKSVSWYQQVLGQGPQFIFQYYEKEERGRGNFPDRFSARQFPNYSSELNVNALLLGDSALYLCASSPPPGAEQFFGPGTRLTVL.

The genes are TRBV14 and TRBJ2-7; D gene unclear. V lost 0 bases to trimming and J lost 0 bases, with 9 bases between them. The length of the CDR3 is 15 residues. Germline V gene sequence: CDR1 SGHDN, CDR2 FVKESK. The CDR3 DNA is TGTGCCAGCAGCCAAGATCTCGGTTCCTCCTACGAGCAGTACTTC. Translating it yields CASSQDLGSSYEQYF.

In nucleotides, the CDR3 is TGTGCCATCGGGACGGAGACCCAGTACTTC. Amino acid sequence: CAIGTETQYF. The V gene is TRBV10-3, the J gene TRBJ2-5; D tentatively reads TRBD1 or TRBD2 (5 bases each). The V end lost 8 bases, the J end lost 5 bases, and 6 bases lay between the germline ends. CDR1 is ENHRY, CDR2 SYGVKD, per germline. The CDR3 has 10 amino acids.

V gene TRBV30 combines with J gene TRBJ2-5; D is uncertain. The J call is in doubt because the DNA end fits TRBJ2-7 better. CDR3 length equals 13 residues. Per germline, CDR1 GTSNPN and CDR2 SVGIG (reference sequence). The CDR3 DNA reads as TGTGCCTGGAGTGAACACGATATTGGCGAGCAGTACTTC. It translates to CAWSEHDIGEQYF.

V gene TRBV28 combines with J gene TRBJ1-5, with D perhaps TRBD1 (5 bases). CDR3 size: 15 residues. The germline CDR1 and CDR2 sequences are MDHEN and SYDVKM. V shed 3 bases and J shed 2 bases, with 11 bases lying between them. The CDR3 reads CASSFSGAGNQPQHF. The DNA for the CDR3 is TGTGCCAGCAGTTTCTCCGGGGCAGGCAATCAGCCCCAGCATTTT.

The rearrangement uses TRBV11-3 and TRBJ2-3; D is ambiguous. Germline assignment: CDR1 SGHNT and CDR2 YENEEA. This CDR3 region has 14 residues. V lost 1 base to trimming and J lost 9 bases, with 14 bases between them. The CDR3 loop reads CASSLGAGHGTQYF. The DNA for the CDR3 is TGTGCCAGCAGCTTAGGGGCAGGCCACGGGACGCAGTATTTT.